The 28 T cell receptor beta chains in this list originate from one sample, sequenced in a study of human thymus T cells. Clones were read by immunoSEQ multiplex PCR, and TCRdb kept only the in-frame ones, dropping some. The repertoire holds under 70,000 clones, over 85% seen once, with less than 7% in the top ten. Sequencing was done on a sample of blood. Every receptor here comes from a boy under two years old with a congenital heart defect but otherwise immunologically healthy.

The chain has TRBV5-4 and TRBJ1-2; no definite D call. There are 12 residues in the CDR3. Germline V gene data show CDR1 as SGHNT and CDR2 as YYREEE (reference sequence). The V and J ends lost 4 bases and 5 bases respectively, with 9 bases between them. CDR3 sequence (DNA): TGTGCCAGCAGCCTGTCGGGATATGGCTACACCTTC. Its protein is CASSLSGYGYTF.

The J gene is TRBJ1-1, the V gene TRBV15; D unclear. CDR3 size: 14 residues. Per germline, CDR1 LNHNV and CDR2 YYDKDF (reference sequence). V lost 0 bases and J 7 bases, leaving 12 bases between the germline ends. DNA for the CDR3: TGTGCCACCAGCAGAGATCAAGGCATGGATGAAGCTTTCTTT. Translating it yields CATSRDQGMDEAFF. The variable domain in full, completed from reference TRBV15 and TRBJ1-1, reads DAMVIQNPRYQVTQFGKPVTLSCSQTLNHNVMYWYQQKSSQAPKLLFHYYDKDFNNEADTPDNFQSRRPNTSFCFLDIRSPGLGDTAMYLCATSRDQGMDEAFFGQGTRLTVV.

CDR3 region: CASSFGTGVNTEAFF. In DNA form, the CDR3 reads TGTGCCAGCAGTTTTGGGACAGGGGTGAACACTGAAGCTTTCTTT. The chain couples TRBV6-5 to TRBJ1-1, with 10 bases that match TRBD1. J gave up 0 bases and V 4 bases, and 2 bases lay outside the gene matches. Germline-derived CDR1 and CDR2 are MNHEY and SVGAGI. The length of the CDR3 is 15 residues.

Here the CDR3 reads CASSRQGQVSYEQYF. The DNA for the CDR3 is TGTGCCAGCAGCCGTCAGGGACAGGTCTCCTACGAGCAGTACTTC. The chain joins TRBV7-2 to TRBJ2-7; 8 nucleotides line up with TRBD1. The V and J ends lost 5 bases and 0 bases, in that order; junction bases with no gene match: 6. Germline V gene lookup returns CDR1 SGHTA and CDR2 FQGNSA. The CDR3 is made up of 15 amino acids.

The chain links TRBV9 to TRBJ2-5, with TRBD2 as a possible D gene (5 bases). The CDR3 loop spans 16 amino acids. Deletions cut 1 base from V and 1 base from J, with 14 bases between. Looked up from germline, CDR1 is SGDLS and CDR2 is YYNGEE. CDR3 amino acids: CASSVLHVRGQETQYF. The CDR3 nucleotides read TGTGCCAGCAGCGTACTACATGTCCGGGGCCAAGAGACCCAGTACTTC.

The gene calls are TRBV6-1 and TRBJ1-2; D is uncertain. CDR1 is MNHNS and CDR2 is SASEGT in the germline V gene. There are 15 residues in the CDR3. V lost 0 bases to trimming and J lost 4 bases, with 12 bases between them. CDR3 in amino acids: CASSEAPGIGYGYTF. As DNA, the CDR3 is TGTGCCAGCAGTGAAGCGCCGGGGATCGGCTATGGCTACACCTTC.

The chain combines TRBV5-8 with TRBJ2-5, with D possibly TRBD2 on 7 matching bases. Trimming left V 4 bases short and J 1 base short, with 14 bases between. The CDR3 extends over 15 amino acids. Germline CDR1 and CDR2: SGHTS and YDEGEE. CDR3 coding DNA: TGTGCCAGCAGCCCATCCCGGGGGGCCCAAGAGACCCAGTACTTC. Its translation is CASSPSRGAQETQYF.

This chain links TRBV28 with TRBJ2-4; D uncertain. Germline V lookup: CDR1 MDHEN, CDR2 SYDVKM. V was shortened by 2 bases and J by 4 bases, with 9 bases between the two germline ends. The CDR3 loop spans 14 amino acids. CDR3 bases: TGTGCCAGCAGTTTACAAGGGCCTAAAAACATTCAGTACTTC. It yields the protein CASSLQGPKNIQYF. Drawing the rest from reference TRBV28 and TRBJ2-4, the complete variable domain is DVKVTQSSRYLVKRTGEKVFLECVQDMDHENMFWYRQDPGLGLRLIYFSYDVKMKEKGDIPEGYSVSREKKERFSLILESASTNQTSMYLCASSLQGPKNIQYFGAGTRLSVL.

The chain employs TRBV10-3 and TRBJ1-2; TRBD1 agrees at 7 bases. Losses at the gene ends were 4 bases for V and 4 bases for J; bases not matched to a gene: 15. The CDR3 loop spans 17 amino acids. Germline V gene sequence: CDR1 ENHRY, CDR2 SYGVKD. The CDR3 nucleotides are TGTGCCATCAGTGCCCGGGACAGAGGGGCTATCGGCTATGGCTACACCTTC. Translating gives CAISARDRGAIGYGYTF.

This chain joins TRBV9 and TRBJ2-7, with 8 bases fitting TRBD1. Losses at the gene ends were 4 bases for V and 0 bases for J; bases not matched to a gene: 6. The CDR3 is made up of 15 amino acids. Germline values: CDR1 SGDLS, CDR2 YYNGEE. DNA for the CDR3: TGTGCCAGCAGCCCCCGGGACAGGCCCTCCTACGAGCAGTACTTC. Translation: CASSPRDRPSYEQYF.

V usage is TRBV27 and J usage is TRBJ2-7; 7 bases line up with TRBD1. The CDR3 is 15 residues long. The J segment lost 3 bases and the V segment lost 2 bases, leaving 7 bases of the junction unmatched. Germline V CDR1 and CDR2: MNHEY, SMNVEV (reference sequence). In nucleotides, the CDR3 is TGTGCCAGCAGTTTAATTAGACAGGGACACTACGAGCAGTACTTC. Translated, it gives CASSLIRQGHYEQYF.

DNA for the CDR3: TGTGCCAGCAGCTTACCGGGAGATACGCAGTATTTT. It is translated as CASSLPGDTQYF. J is TRBJ2-3 and V is TRBV13; D is ambiguous. The germline V gene encodes CDR1 PRHDT and CDR2 FYEKMQ (reference sequence). The CDR3 is 12 residues long. The V end was cut by 2 bases, the J end by 5 bases, with 5 bases between.

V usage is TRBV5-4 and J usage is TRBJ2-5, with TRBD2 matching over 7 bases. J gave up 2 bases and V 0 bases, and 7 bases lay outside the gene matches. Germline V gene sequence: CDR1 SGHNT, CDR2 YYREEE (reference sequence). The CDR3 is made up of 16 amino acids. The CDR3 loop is CASSLDGGGGQETQYF. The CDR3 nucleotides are TGTGCCAGCAGCTTGGATGGCGGGGGAGGACAAGAGACCCAGTACTTC.

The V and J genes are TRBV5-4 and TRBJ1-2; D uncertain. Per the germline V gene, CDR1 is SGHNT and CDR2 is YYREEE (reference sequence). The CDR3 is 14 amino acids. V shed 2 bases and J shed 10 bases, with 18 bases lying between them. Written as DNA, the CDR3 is TGTGCCAGCAGCTTCCAAAAGGCTCGTGGCTCCTACACCTTC. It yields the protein CASSFQKARGSYTF.

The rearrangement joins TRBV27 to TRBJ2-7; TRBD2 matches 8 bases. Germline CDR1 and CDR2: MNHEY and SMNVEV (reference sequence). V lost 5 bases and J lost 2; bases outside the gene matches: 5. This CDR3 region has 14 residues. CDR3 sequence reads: CASSRRGGPYEQYF. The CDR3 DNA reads TGTGCCAGCAGTCGACGGGGGGGGCCCTACGAGCAGTACTTC.

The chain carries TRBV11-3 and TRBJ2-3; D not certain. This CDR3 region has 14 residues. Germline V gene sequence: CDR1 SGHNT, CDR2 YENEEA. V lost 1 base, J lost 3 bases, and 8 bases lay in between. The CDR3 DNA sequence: TGTGCCAGCAGCTTAGTAGGGTTGACAGATACGCAGTATTTT. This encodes CASSLVGLTDTQYF.

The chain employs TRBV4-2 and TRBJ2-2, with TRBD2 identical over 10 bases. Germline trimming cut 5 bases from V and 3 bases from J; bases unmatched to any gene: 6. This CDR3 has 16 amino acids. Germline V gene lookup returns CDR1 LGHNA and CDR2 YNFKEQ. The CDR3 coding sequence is TGTGCCAGCAGCAGCGGGAGGGTTACAGACACCGGGGAGCTGTTTTTT. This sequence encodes CASSSGRVTDTGELFF.

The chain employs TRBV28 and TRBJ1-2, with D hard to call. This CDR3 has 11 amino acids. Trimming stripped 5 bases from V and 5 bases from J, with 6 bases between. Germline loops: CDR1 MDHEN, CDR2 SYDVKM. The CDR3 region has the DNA TGTGCCAGCAGTCTTCGATATGGCTACACCTTC. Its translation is CASSLRYGYTF.

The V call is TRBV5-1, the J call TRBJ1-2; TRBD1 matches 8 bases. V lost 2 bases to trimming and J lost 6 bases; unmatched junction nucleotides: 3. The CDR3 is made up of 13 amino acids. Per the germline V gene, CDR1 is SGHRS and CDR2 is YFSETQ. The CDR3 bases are TGCGCCAGCAGCTTCGGACAGGGAGATGGCTACACCTTC. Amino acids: CASSFGQGDGYTF.

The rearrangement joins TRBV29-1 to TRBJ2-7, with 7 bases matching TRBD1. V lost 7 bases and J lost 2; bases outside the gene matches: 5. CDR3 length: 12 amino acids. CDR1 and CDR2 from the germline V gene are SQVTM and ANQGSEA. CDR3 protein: CSAGQDPYEQYF. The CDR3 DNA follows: TGCAGCGCTGGACAGGACCCCTACGAGCAGTACTTC.

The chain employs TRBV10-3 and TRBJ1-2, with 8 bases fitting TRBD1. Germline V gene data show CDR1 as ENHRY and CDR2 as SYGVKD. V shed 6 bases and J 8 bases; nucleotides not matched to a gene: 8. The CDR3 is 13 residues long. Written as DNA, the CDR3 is TGTGCCATCAGCCCGACAGGGGTCGGAGGCTACACCTTC. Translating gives CAISPTGVGGYTF.

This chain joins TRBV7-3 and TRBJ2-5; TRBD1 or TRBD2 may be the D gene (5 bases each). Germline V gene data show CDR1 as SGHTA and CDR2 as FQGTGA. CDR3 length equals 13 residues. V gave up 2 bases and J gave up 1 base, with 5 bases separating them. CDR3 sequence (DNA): TGTGCCAGCAGCTTAGGGACCCAAGAGACCCAGTACTTC. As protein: CASSLGTQETQYF.

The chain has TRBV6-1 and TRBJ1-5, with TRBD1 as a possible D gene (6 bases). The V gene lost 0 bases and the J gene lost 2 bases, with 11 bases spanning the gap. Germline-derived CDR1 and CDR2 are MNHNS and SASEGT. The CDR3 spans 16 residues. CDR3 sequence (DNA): TGTGCCAGCAGTGAAGCGCGCAGGGGTCGCAATCAGCCCCAGCATTTT. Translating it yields CASSEARRGRNQPQHF.

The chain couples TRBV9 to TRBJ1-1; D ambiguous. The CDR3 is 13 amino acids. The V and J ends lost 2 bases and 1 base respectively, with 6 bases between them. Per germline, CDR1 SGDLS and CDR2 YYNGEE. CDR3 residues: CASSVDTNTEAFF. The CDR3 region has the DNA TGTGCCAGCAGCGTCGACACGAACACTGAAGCTTTCTTT.

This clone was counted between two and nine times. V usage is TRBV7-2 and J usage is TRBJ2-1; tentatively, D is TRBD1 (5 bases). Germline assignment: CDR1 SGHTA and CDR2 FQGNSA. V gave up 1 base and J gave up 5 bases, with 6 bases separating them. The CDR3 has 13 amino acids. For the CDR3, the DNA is TGTGCCAGCAGCTTAGACAGGAACAATGAGCAGTTCTTC. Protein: CASSLDRNNEQFF.

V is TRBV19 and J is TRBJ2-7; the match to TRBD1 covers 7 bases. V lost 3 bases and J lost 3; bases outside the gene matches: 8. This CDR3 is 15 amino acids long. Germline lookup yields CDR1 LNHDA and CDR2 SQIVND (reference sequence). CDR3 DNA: TGTGCCAGTAGTATTAAGACAGGGTGGAGCTACGAGCAGTACTTC. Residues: CASSIKTGWSYEQYF.

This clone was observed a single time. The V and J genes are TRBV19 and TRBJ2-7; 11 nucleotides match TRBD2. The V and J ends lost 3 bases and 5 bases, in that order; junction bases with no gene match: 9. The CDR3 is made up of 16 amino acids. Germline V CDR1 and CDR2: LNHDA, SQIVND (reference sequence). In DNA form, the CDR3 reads TGTGCCAGTAGTATCGGTACTAGCGGGAGTCGGGACGAGCAGTACTTC. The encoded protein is CASSIGTSGSRDEQYF.

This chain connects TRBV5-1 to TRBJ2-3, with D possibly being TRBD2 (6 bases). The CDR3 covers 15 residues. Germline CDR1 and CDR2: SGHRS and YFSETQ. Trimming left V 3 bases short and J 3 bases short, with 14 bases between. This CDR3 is CASSSQWRGTDTQYF. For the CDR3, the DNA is TGCGCCAGCAGCTCCCAGTGGAGGGGAACAGATACGCAGTATTTT. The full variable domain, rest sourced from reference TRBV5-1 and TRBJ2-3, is KAGVTQTPRYLIKTRGQQVTLSCSPISGHRSVSWYQQTPGQGLQFLFEYFSETQRNKGNFPGRFSGRQFSNSRSEMNVSTLELGDSALYLCASSSQWRGTDTQYFGPGTRLTVL.